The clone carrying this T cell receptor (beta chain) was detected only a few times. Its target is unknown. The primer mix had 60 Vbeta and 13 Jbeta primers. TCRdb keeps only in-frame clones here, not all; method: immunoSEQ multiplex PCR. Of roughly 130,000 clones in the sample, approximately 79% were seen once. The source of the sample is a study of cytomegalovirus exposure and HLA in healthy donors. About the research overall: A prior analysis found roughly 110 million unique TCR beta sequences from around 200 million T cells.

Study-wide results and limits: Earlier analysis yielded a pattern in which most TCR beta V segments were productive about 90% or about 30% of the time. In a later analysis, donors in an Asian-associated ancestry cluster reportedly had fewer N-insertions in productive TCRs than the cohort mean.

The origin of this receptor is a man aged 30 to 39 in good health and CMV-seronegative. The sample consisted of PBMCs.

In DNA form, the CDR3 reads TGTGCCAGCAGTGAGATGGGACAGGGGGCATTAGATACGCAGTATTTT. Residues: CASSEMGQGALDTQYF. The chain combines TRBV6-1 with TRBJ2-3, with 12 bases that match TRBD1. The germline V gene has CDR1 MNHNS and CDR2 SASEGT. The CDR3 has 16 residues. Trimming removed 3 bases from V and 5 bases from J; junction bases left unmatched: 6.